This TCR beta chain stems from a study of cytomegalovirus exposure and HLA in healthy donors. Germline trimming cut 6 bases from V and 2 bases from J; bases unmatched to any gene: 10. This CDR3 spans 15 amino acids. The germline CDR1 and CDR2 sequences are MNHEY and SVGAGI. 13 Jbeta primers and 60 Vbeta primers were used for the PCR. Produced via immunoSEQ multiplex PCR; TCRdb's table is partial and in-frame only. The data hold roughly 200,000 clones, with about 69% observed a single time. The sequence derives from a male donor in good health and CMV-seronegative. The J gene is TRBJ2-7, the V gene TRBV6-5, with TRBD2 matching 7 bases. Sequences were obtained from PBMCs. The CDR3 region has the DNA TGTGCCAGCAGACCTCTAGCGGAAAGAACCTACGAGCAGTACTTC. Amino acid sequence: CASRPLAERTYEQYF.